The entry below describes one T cell receptor (beta chain). No antigen is known for it. Sequencing of TCR beta drew on CD8+ and CD4+ T cells from blood. The data are from a study of CD8 T cells in Susac syndrome. General study points: Individuals included in the TCR sequencing and HLA analysis were acknowledged by the study to be relatively few in number.

The RNA input was about 0.5 to 1 ug, and it was reverse transcribed with random hexamers. From the immunoSEQ multiplex PCR reads, TCRdb called clonotypes with MiXCR, one entry per CDR3 protein. The sample shows roughly 130,000 distinct CDR3 sequences, nearly 95% of them seen only once. V was cut by 0 bases and J by 10 bases, with 19 bases left in between. Germline CDR1 MNHEY, CDR2 SMNVEV (reference sequence). The length of the CDR3 is 16 residues. The clonotype was recovered from a human donor in good health. The chain joins TRBV27 to TRBJ1-5; perhaps TRBD1 as D (6 bases). The sequencing input was CD4+ T cells from PBMCs. CDR3 sequence: CASSLSSLLRGNPQHF. CDR3 sequence (DNA): TGTGCCAGCAGTTTATCCTCGCTACTTAGGGGGAATCCCCAGCATTTT.